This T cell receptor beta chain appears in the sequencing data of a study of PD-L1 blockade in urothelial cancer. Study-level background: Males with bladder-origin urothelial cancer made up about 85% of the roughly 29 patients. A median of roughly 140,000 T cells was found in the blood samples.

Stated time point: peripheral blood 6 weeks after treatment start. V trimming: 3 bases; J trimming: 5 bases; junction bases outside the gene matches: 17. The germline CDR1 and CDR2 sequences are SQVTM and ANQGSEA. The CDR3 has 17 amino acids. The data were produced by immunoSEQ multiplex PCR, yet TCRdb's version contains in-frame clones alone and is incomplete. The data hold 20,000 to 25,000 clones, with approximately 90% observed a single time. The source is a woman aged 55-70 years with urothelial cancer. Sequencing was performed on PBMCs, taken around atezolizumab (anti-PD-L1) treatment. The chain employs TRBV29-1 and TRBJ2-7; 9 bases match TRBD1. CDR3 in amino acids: CSVDGRSSGTGLHEQYF. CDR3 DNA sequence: TGCAGCGTTGATGGTCGGAGTTCGGGGACAGGGTTGCACGAGCAGTACTTC.